The 13 T cell receptor beta chains presented below share a single source sample, sequenced in a study of glioma-infiltrating T cells after dendritic cell vaccination (dated by TCRdb to between 2015 and 2016). Libraries were made using the immunoSEQ multiplex PCR assay. In its TCRdb copy, this immuneACCESS table keeps in-frame sequences only and misses some clones. Where compared with another copy, unresolved V genes explain less than half of these, and the others have no known cause. For this sample the table gives roughly 83,000 clones, of which 70% to 90% were detected only once. The ten most abundant clones make up 15% to 19% of the sample. The material was blood, obtained before dendritic cell vaccination. The receptors were sampled from a human donor with glioblastoma.

The CDR3 here is CASTTGGGYGYTF. CDR3 DNA sequence: TGTGCCAGTACTACAGGGGGCGGCTATGGCTACACCTTC. The chain recombines TRBV19 with TRBJ1-2, with 9 bases matching TRBD1. The V gene end was trimmed by 7 bases and the J gene end by 4 bases; junction bases not matched to a gene: 4. Germline assignment: CDR1 LNHDA and CDR2 SQIVND (reference sequence). The CDR3 has 13 amino acids.

J is TRBJ2-1 and V is TRBV5-1; 8 nucleotides match TRBD2. J lost 7 bases, V lost 0 bases, and 3 bases had no gene match. The CDR3 runs 14 residues. CDR1 and CDR2 (germline): SGHRS, YFSETQ. This CDR3 reads CASSLGGGLNEQFF. For the CDR3, the DNA is TGCGCCAGCAGCTTGGGCGGGGGGTTGAATGAGCAGTTCTTC.

This clone is a singleton in its sample. This chain links TRBV7-2 with TRBJ2-1, with D perhaps TRBD2 (6 bases). The CDR3 is made up of 14 amino acids. Trimming stripped 8 bases from V and 9 bases from J, with 20 bases between. Germline assignment: CDR1 SGHTA and CDR2 FQGNSA. The CDR3 DNA reads as TGTGCCAGCTTGCCGCTAGTGGGGGGACCTGAGCAGTTCTTC. Its protein product is CASLPLVGGPEQFF. Full variable domain (missing parts from reference TRBV7-2 and TRBJ2-1): GAGVSQSPSNKVTEKGKDVELRCDPISGHTALYWYRQSLGQGLEFLIYFQGNSAPDKSGLPSDRFSAERTGGSVSTLTIQRTQQEDSAVYLCASLPLVGGPEQFFGPGTRLTVL.

The rearrangement uses TRBV5-4 and TRBJ1-1, with 10 bases matching TRBD1. J gave up 1 base and V 6 bases, and 6 bases lay outside the gene matches. The CDR3 length is 15 residues. Germline-derived CDR1 and CDR2 are SGHNT and YYREEE (reference sequence). The CDR3 DNA is TGTGCCAGCATCCGGGACAGGGGTTCGAACACTGAAGCTTTCTTT. It yields the protein CASIRDRGSNTEAFF.

This chain uses TRBV19 with TRBJ1-1; D perhaps matches TRBD1 (6 bases). Germline CDR1 is LNHDA and CDR2 is SQIVND (reference sequence). The CDR3 loop spans 13 amino acids. Between the trimmed V and J ends, which lost 2 bases and 4 bases, there was a span of 8 bases. DNA of the CDR3: TGTGCCAGTAGTATATCGGACAGCACTGAAGCTTTCTTT. This encodes CASSISDSTEAFF.

The rearrangement uses TRBV20-1 and TRBJ1-5; unclear D gene. This CDR3 has 11 residues. V lost 6 bases and J 2 bases, leaving 5 bases between the germline ends. Germline V gene data show CDR1 as DFQATT and CDR2 as SNEGSKA (reference sequence). The CDR3 is CSAQGNQPQHF. Written as DNA, the CDR3 is TGCAGTGCCCAGGGCAATCAGCCCCAGCATTTT.

V is TRBV28 and J is TRBJ2-2; 8 nucleotides align to TRBD1. J lost 7 bases, V lost 3 bases, and 10 bases had no gene match. Germline loops: CDR1 MDHEN, CDR2 SYDVKM. The CDR3 runs to 16 residues. The CDR3 nucleotides are TGTGCCAGCAGTTTGATAAACAGGGGGAGAGACGGGGAGCTGTTTTTT. Its translation is CASSLINRGRDGELFF.

This clone showed up just once. The chain carries TRBV4-3 and TRBJ2-6; D not resolved. V lost 0 bases, J lost 0 bases, and 6 bases lay in between. The CDR3 has 16 amino acids. The germline CDR1 and CDR2 sequences are LGHNA and YSLEER. In DNA, the CDR3 is TGCGCCAGCAGCCAAGAGCCAGACTCTGGGGCCAACGTCCTGACTTTC. This sequence encodes CASSQEPDSGANVLTF.

The chain couples TRBV15 to TRBJ1-5; D unclear. The CDR3 sequence is 13 residues long. In germline, CDR1 is LNHNV, CDR2 YYDKDF (reference sequence). The V end was cut by 8 bases, the J end by 4 bases, with 12 bases between. The CDR3 loop reads CATAGLRNQPQHF. CDR3 bases: TGTGCCACCGCCGGACTACGAAATCAGCCCCAGCATTTT.

The V and J genes are TRBV19 and TRBJ2-7; no clear D gene. The V gene's germline CDR1 is LNHDA and CDR2 SQIVND (reference sequence). The CDR3 is 13 residues long. V lost 3 bases and J lost 6, with 12 bases in between. The CDR3 protein is CASSIASTGEQYF. The CDR3 nucleotides read TGTGCCAGTAGTATTGCTAGTACGGGCGAGCAGTACTTC.

The genes are TRBV6-1 and TRBJ2-5; 7 bases line up with TRBD2. The junction had 1 base not matched to a gene; V was cut back by 3 bases and J by 3 bases. Germline V gives CDR1 MNHNS, CDR2 SASEGT. The CDR3 has 13 amino acids. As DNA, the CDR3 is TGTGCCAGCAGTGACCGGGGGGAAGAGACCCAGTACTTC. The encoded protein is CASSDRGEETQYF.

The chain combines TRBV6-1 with TRBJ1-3; a weak D match, TRBD1 (5 bases). V lost 4 bases and J 2 bases, leaving 12 bases between the germline ends. From germline, CDR1 is MNHNS and CDR2 SASEGT. This CDR3 has 15 amino acids. CDR3 residues: CASSAAAGTGNTIYF. The CDR3 region has the DNA TGTGCCAGCAGTGCAGCAGCAGGGACTGGAAACACCATATATTTT.

V is TRBV5-6 and J is TRBJ1-2; 11 nucleotides align to TRBD1. Trimming removed 1 base from V and 6 bases from J; junction bases left unmatched: 5. This CDR3 has 15 amino acids. Germline CDR1 SGHDT, CDR2 YYEEEE. The CDR3 nucleotides are TGTGCCAGCAGCTTGCGGGACAGGGGGGCCAATGGCTACACCTTC. Protein sequence: CASSLRDRGANGYTF.